This T cell receptor beta chain was identified during a study of blood T cell repertoires in COVID-19. The data were produced by immunoSEQ multiplex PCR, yet TCRdb's version contains in-frame clones alone and is incomplete. Among 200,000 to 300,000 clones listed, approximately 92% were seen once. V was trimmed by 1 base and J by 0 bases, leaving 6 bases between them. The V gene's germline CDR1 is SQVTM and CDR2 ANQGSEA. This CDR3 region has 13 residues. Sequences were obtained from peripheral blood. V is TRBV29-1 and J is TRBJ2-5, with D unclear. This sequence originates from a person between 18 and 30 years old with COVID-19, enrolled during active disease. The CDR3 loop is CSVEGFNQETQYF. In DNA, the CDR3 is TGCAGCGTTGAAGGTTTCAACCAAGAGACCCAGTACTTC.